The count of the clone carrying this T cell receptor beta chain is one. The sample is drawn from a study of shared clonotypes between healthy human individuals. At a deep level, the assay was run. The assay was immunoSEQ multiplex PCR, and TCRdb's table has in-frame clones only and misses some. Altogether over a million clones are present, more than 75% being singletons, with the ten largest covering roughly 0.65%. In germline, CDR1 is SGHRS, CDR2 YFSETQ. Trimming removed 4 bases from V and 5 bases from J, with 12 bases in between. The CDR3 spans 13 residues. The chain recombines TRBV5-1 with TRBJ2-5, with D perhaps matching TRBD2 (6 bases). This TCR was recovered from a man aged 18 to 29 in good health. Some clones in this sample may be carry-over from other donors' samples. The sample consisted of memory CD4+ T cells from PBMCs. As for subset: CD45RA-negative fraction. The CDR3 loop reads CASSHQGGETQYF. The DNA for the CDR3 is TGCGCCAGCAGCCATCAGGGAGGCGAGACCCAGTACTTC.